This passage covers 21 T cell receptor beta chains from one sample sequenced in a study of CD8 T cells in Susac syndrome. After extraction with the RNeasy kit, about 0.45 to 1 ug of the RNA was reverse transcribed using random hexamers. MiXCR, run by TCRdb on the immunoSEQ multiplex PCR reads, gives a single entry per CDR3 protein. The sample consists of about 150,000 distinct CDR3 sequences, approximately 95% of them appearing once. The sample was CD4+ T cells from PBMCs. The receptors originated from a human donor with Susac syndrome.

The chain is built from TRBV3-1 and TRBJ2-4; the D gene is possibly TRBD2 (6 bases). CDR1 and CDR2 (germline): LGHDT, YNNKEL (reference sequence). Trimming took 1 base from V and 1 from J, leaving 14 bases between them. The CDR3 is 17 amino acids. The CDR3 nucleotides are TGTGCCAGCAGCCAAGTAGGAGGGTCCATGGCCAAAAACATTCAGTACTTC. Translation: CASSQVGGSMAKNIQYF. Variable domain in full (rest from reference TRBV3-1 and TRBJ2-4): DTAVSQTPKYLVTQMGNDKSIKCEQNLGHDTMYWYKQDSKKFLKIMFSYNNKELIINETVPNRFSPKSPDKAHLNLHINSLELGDSAVYFCASSQVGGSMAKNIQYFGAGTRLSVL.

The gene calls are TRBV11-2 and TRBJ1-1, with unresolved D. Germline CDR1 is SGHAT and CDR2 is FQNNGV. V dropped 5 bases and J dropped 1 base, with 11 bases sitting between them. The CDR3 runs 14 residues. The CDR3 loop is CASSQDFGNTEAFF. The CDR3 coding sequence is TGTGCCAGCAGCCAAGATTTCGGGAACACTGAAGCTTTCTTT.

The V call is TRBV7-9, the J call TRBJ2-5, with D maybe TRBD2 (7 bases). The CDR3 contains 14 residues. Looked up from germline, CDR1 is SEHNR and CDR2 is FQNEAQ (reference sequence). Deletions cut 10 bases from V and 3 bases from J, with 18 bases between. CDR3 sequence (DNA): TGTGCCACTACCCCGTGGGGGGGCGAAGAGACCCAGTACTTC. Translating it yields CATTPWGGEETQYF.

The chain combines TRBV6-2 or TRBV6-3 with TRBJ2-7; tentatively, D is TRBD1 (5 bases). Germline lookup yields CDR1 MNHEY and CDR2 SVGEGT. The V gene lost 10 bases and the J gene lost 5 bases, with 21 bases spanning the gap. The CDR3 runs 14 residues. Here the CDR3 reads CATSRAPAGHEQYF. CDR3 bases: TGTGCCACCTCCAGGGCCCCTGCTGGGCACGAGCAGTACTTC.

The chain combines TRBV13 with TRBJ2-7; 8 bases align to TRBD2. Germline-derived CDR1 and CDR2 are PRHDT and FYEKMQ (reference sequence). The junction had 11 bases not matched to a gene; V was cut back by 5 bases and J by 2 bases. This CDR3 contains 16 residues. The CDR3 region has the DNA TGTGCCAGCAGCACCAGCGGACTAGCTCTCACCTACGAGCAGTACTTC. Translating it yields CASSTSGLALTYEQYF.

The chain couples TRBV29-1 to TRBJ1-1; no firm D call. With 1 base removed from V and 6 bases from J, the gap between germline ends came to 12 bases. Looked up from germline, CDR1 is SQVTM and CDR2 is ANQGSEA. The CDR3 consists of 13 residues. CDR3 sequence (DNA): TGCAGCGTTGAAGTAACGGTTGAGGCTGAAGCTTTCTTT. This gives the protein CSVEVTVEAEAFF.

The J gene is TRBJ2-7, the V gene TRBV29-1, with D perhaps matching TRBD2 (6 bases). Germline assignment: CDR1 SQVTM and CDR2 ANQGSEA. Trimming left V 4 bases short and J 7 bases short, with 20 bases between. The CDR3 is made up of 14 amino acids. The CDR3 here is CSVARDSPQREQYF. The CDR3 DNA reads TGCAGCGTTGCCCGGGACTCCCCCCAGAGGGAGCAGTACTTC.

The rearrangement uses TRBV12-3 or TRBV12-4 and TRBJ2-3; perhaps D is TRBD1 or TRBD2 (5 bases each). Trimming shortened V by 6 bases and J by 3 bases, and 13 bases separated the two germline ends. The CDR3 has 14 residues. CDR3 sequence: CASSSGTNTDTQYF. The CDR3 region has the DNA TGTGCCAGCAGCTCCGGGACGAATACAGATACGCAGTATTTT.

The V and J genes are TRBV3-1 and TRBJ2-5; 11 nucleotides align to TRBD2. The CDR3 totals 19 residues. Germline loops: CDR1 LGHDT, CDR2 YNNKEL (reference sequence). After removal of 3 bases from V and 0 bases from J, the junction contained 12 bases not matched to a gene. The CDR3 here is CASSHRLAGYRRNQETQYF. Written as DNA, the CDR3 is TGTGCCAGCAGCCATAGACTAGCGGGGTATCGCCGTAACCAAGAGACCCAGTACTTC.

V gene TRBV25-1 combines with J gene TRBJ1-5; 8 bases are shared with TRBD1. CDR1 is MGHDK and CDR2 is SYGVNS in the germline V gene. Germline trimming cut 3 bases from V and 5 bases from J; bases unmatched to any gene: 6. This CDR3 comprises 15 residues. As DNA, the CDR3 is TGTGCCAGCAGTGATACACAGGGGGTGGATCAGCCCCAGCATTTT. This translates into CASSDTQGVDQPQHF.

This chain uses TRBV19 with TRBJ2-7; D might be TRBD2 (6 bases). The V gene's germline CDR1 is LNHDA and CDR2 SQIVND (reference sequence). Trimming cost V 2 bases and J 6 bases, with 8 bases left between them. This CDR3 is 12 amino acids long. CDR3 amino acids: CASSILEGEQYF. Written as DNA, the CDR3 is TGTGCCAGTAGTATACTGGAGGGCGAGCAGTACTTC.

V gene TRBV27 combines with J gene TRBJ1-1; 7 nucleotides line up with TRBD1. V shed 3 bases and J 6 bases; nucleotides not matched to a gene: 4. The CDR3 loop spans 13 amino acids. Germline CDR1 reads MNHEY; CDR2 reads SMNVEV (reference sequence). CDR3 loop: CASSFRQGAEAFF. CDR3 DNA: TGTGCCAGCAGTTTCAGACAGGGCGCTGAAGCTTTCTTT.

J is TRBJ1-5 and V is TRBV3-1, with unresolved D. Germline V gives CDR1 LGHDT, CDR2 YNNKEL (reference sequence). The CDR3 extends over 12 amino acids. Trimming pared 3 bases from V and 3 bases from J, leaving 3 bases between. The CDR3 DNA reads TGTGCCAGCAGCCATCCCAATCAGCCCCAGCATTTT. The encoded protein is CASSHPNQPQHF.

The V gene is TRBV3-1, the J gene TRBJ2-1; 10 positions match TRBD2. Trimming took 5 bases from V and 10 from J; bases not matched to a gene: 11. In germline, CDR1 is LGHDT, CDR2 YNNKEL (reference sequence). The CDR3 covers 15 residues. CDR3 residues: CASSTSGALINEQFF. The CDR3 DNA reads as TGTGCCAGCAGCACTAGCGGGGCCCTGATTAACGAGCAGTTCTTC.

This chain connects TRBV29-1 to TRBJ1-1; D may be TRBD1 (6 bases). The CDR3 consists of 11 residues. The germline V gene encodes CDR1 SQVTM and CDR2 ANQGSEA. V gave up 8 bases and J gave up 7 bases, with 14 bases separating them. The CDR3 nucleotides read TGCAGCATGCTACAGGGCGGTGAAGCTTTCTTT. Translated, it gives CSMLQGGEAFF.

This chain uses TRBV9 with TRBJ1-6, with D possibly TRBD1 on 5 matching bases. The CDR3 totals 14 residues. Trimming removed 1 base from V and 10 bases from J, with 12 bases in between. Germline assignment: CDR1 SGDLS and CDR2 YYNGEE. CDR3: CASSVTGPHSPLHF. CDR3 sequence (DNA): TGTGCCAGCAGCGTAACAGGTCCCCACTCACCCCTCCACTTT.

The rearrangement links TRBV15 to TRBJ1-1; no firm D call. The CDR3 loop spans 16 amino acids. Germline-derived CDR1 and CDR2 are LNHNV and YYDKDF (reference sequence). V dropped 0 bases and J dropped 4 bases, with 15 bases sitting between them. CDR3 region: CATSRDIFGGSTEAFF. The CDR3 nucleotides read TGTGCCACCAGCAGAGATATCTTTGGTGGGAGCACTGAAGCTTTCTTT. Variable domain in full (rest from reference TRBV15 and TRBJ1-1): DAMVIQNPRYQVTQFGKPVTLSCSQTLNHNVMYWYQQKSSQAPKLLFHYYDKDFNNEADTPDNFQSRRPNTSFCFLDIRSPGLGDTAMYLCATSRDIFGGSTEAFFGQGTRLTVV.

This clonotype was counted once. The V gene is TRBV14, the J gene TRBJ1-6; D call uncertain. Between the trimmed V and J ends, which lost 1 base and 7 bases, there was a span of 11 bases. Germline loops: CDR1 SGHDN, CDR2 FVKESK. The CDR3 contains 15 residues. The CDR3 loop is CASSQAFSGNSPLHF. DNA of the CDR3: TGTGCCAGCAGCCAAGCGTTCTCGGGGAATTCACCCCTCCACTTT.

The chain links TRBV27 to TRBJ2-3; D is ambiguous. Germline V CDR1 and CDR2: MNHEY, SMNVEV (reference sequence). The CDR3 consists of 15 residues. Trimming removed 10 bases from V and 0 bases from J, with 17 bases in between. As DNA, the CDR3 is TGTGCCACCCGAGGTCTTAGAGGTAGCACAGATACGCAGTATTTT. This gives the protein CATRGLRGSTDTQYF.

This clonotype has just a few counts. This chain joins TRBV6-1 and TRBJ2-3; 7 bases map to TRBD1. The CDR3 has 14 amino acids. After removal of 6 bases from V and 0 bases from J, the junction contained 3 bases not matched to a gene. Germline loops: CDR1 MNHNS, CDR2 SASEGT. The CDR3 region is CASRPRGSTDTQYF. DNA of the CDR3: TGTGCCAGCAGGCCCAGGGGGAGCACAGATACGCAGTATTTT.

This clonotype occurred once. This chain uses TRBV20-1 with TRBJ1-1; 8 bases are a match to TRBD1. The CDR3 sequence is 13 residues long. V lost 5 bases, J lost 5 bases, and 7 bases stayed unmatched. Germline V CDR1 and CDR2: DFQATT, SNEGSKA (reference sequence). In DNA form, the CDR3 reads TGCAGTGCTCCTGGGACAGGAGAGACTGAAGCTTTCTTT. Translated, it gives CSAPGTGETEAFF.